This T cell receptor (beta chain) was documented in a study of blood T cell repertoires in COVID-19. About the study: Researchers got acute and convalescent COVID-19 samples from the United States, Italy and Spain.

Method: immunoSEQ multiplex PCR; TCRdb's copy keeps in-frame clones and lacks some. This sample has around 150,000 clones, with 65% to 90% found just once. This TCR came from a man aged 65 to 85 with acute or convalescent COVID-19. Material: peripheral blood.

CDR3 residues: CASSQDLEGTQYF. CDR3 coding DNA: TGTGCCAGCAGCCAAGATCTGGAGGGAACGCAGTATTTT. The rearrangement joins TRBV14 to TRBJ2-3, with D tentatively TRBD2 (6 bases). The CDR3 sequence is 13 residues long. The V gene's germline CDR1 is SGHDN and CDR2 FVKESK. The V end was cut by 0 bases, the J end by 9 bases, with 10 bases between.